One and the same sample provided the 20 T cell receptor beta chains below, sequenced in a study of blood T cell repertoires in COVID-19 (dated by TCRdb to the early 2020s). Library generation was performed with the immunoSEQ multiplex PCR assay. Entries here come from immuneACCESS through TCRdb and include only in-frame sequences with V and J called. Some clones fail to appear in such tables; in the studies checked, an unresolved V gene covers under half of the shortfall, and the cause of the remainder is unknown. Across this sample there are 45,000 to 50,000 clones, with 86% seen only once. 2.6% of the sample is in the top ten clones. The specimen sequenced was peripheral blood. All receptors come from an elderly woman with COVID-19, enrolled during active disease.

The chain joins TRBV18 to TRBJ2-7; 9 bases agree with TRBD2. Germline values: CDR1 KGHSH, CDR2 LQKENI. The CDR3 sequence is 15 residues long. Germline trimming cut 3 bases from V and 7 bases from J; bases unmatched to any gene: 10. CDR3 in DNA: TGTGCCAGCTCACCCCCTCGACCGAGCGGGGGGGAGCAGTACTTC. Translated, it gives CASSPPRPSGGEQYF.

This chain connects TRBV5-6 to TRBJ2-2; TRBD1 matches 7 bases. Per germline, CDR1 SGHDT and CDR2 YYEEEE. CDR3 length equals 16 residues. With 2 bases clipped from V and 6 bases from J, the junction kept 10 bases outside the gene matches. The CDR3 DNA reads as TGTGCCAGCAGCTTTCGTAGTAAGGGGGCGGCCGGGGAGCTGTTTTTT. Protein product: CASSFRSKGAAGELFF.

This rearrangement joins TRBV25-1 to TRBJ1-5; 8 bases are a match to TRBD1. CDR1 and CDR2 (germline): MGHDK, SYGVNS. The CDR3 contains 14 residues. After removal of 4 bases from V and 5 bases from J, the junction contained 4 bases not matched to a gene. The DNA for the CDR3 is TGTGCCAGCAGTGTAGGACAGGGCTATCAGCCCCAGCATTTT. Translation gives CASSVGQGYQPQHF.

The V and J genes are TRBV19 and TRBJ1-5, with D unclear. Per the germline V gene, CDR1 is LNHDA and CDR2 is SQIVND (reference sequence). The CDR3 is 15 residues long. V was shortened by 3 bases and J by 1 base, with 10 bases between the two germline ends. CDR3 nucleotide sequence: TGTGCCAGTAGTATTGGCGACACCAGCAATCAGCCCCAGCATTTT. Encoded protein: CASSIGDTSNQPQHF.

The chain links TRBV6-5 to TRBJ2-1; D may be TRBD2 (6 bases). Germline V CDR1 and CDR2: MNHEY, SVGAGI. The CDR3 extends over 13 amino acids. V lost 10 bases to trimming and J lost 5 bases, with 15 bases between them. CDR3 region: CAIRRDSNNEQFF. The CDR3 bases are TGTGCCATCCGCCGGGACTCTAACAATGAGCAGTTCTTC.

The rearrangement links TRBV11-2 to TRBJ2-7; 9 nucleotides align to TRBD1. CDR1 is SGHAT and CDR2 is FQNNGV in the germline V gene. Trimming removed 1 base from V and 3 bases from J; junction bases left unmatched: 4. This CDR3 spans 15 amino acids. The CDR3 DNA sequence: TGTGCCAGCAGCTTAGTTGGGACAGGGATCTACGAGCAGTACTTC. It is translated as CASSLVGTGIYEQYF.

The V call is TRBV2, the J call TRBJ1-5; TRBD1 is a possible D gene (5 bases). Germline loops: CDR1 SNHLY, CDR2 FYNNEI. The V gene lost 4 bases and the J gene lost 9 bases, with 10 bases spanning the gap. The CDR3 loop spans 12 amino acids. The CDR3, as DNA: TGTGCCAGCAGTGGGAGGGGAAGGCCCCAGCATTTT. Translating it yields CASSGRGRPQHF.

The V gene is TRBV29-1, the J gene TRBJ1-5; TRBD1 matches at 8 bases. The germline CDR1 and CDR2 sequences are SQVTM and ANQGSEA. V gave up 6 bases and J gave up 3 bases; unmatched junction bases: 10. CDR3 length: 15 residues. CDR3 sequence: CSVHNGQGDNQPQHF. The DNA of the CDR3 is TGCAGCGTCCATAATGGACAGGGAGACAATCAGCCCCAGCATTTT.

The V and J genes are TRBV6-5 and TRBJ2-1, with D perhaps TRBD2 (6 bases). The CDR3 is made up of 14 amino acids. Germline lookup yields CDR1 MNHEY and CDR2 SVGAGI. V lost 7 bases and J 2 bases, leaving 12 bases between the germline ends. The CDR3 is CASKRLGPYNEQFF. The CDR3 DNA sequence: TGTGCCAGCAAGAGACTAGGCCCCTACAATGAGCAGTTCTTC.

V is TRBV6-6 and J is TRBJ1-2; D ambiguous. There are 13 residues in the CDR3. Trimming removed 5 bases at V and 2 bases at J, with 9 bases between. CDR1 MNHNY and CDR2 SVGAGI come from the germline V gene (reference sequence). CDR3 bases: TGTGCCAGCAGTCCCGGTTGGAACTATGGCTACACCTTC. Translation: CASSPGWNYGYTF.

This chain connects TRBV5-1 to TRBJ2-3; a possible D gene is TRBD2 (5 bases). CDR1 is SGHRS, CDR2 YFSETQ, per germline. Trimming shortened V by 5 bases and J by 3 bases, and 19 bases separated the two germline ends. The CDR3 runs 16 residues. The CDR3 DNA reads as TGCGCCAGCAGGGATATTAGCGAGAGATTTACAGATACGCAGTATTTT. Its translation: CASRDISERFTDTQYF.

The chain recombines TRBV10-3 with TRBJ2-2, with TRBD2 matching over 8 bases. In germline, CDR1 is ENHRY, CDR2 SYGVKD. The CDR3 contains 17 residues. The J segment lost 4 bases and the V segment lost 9 bases, leaving 16 bases of the junction unmatched. The CDR3 spells CAMGSSRGGLFTGELFF. The CDR3 DNA is TGTGCCATGGGGTCCTCCCGGGGGGGGCTCTTCACCGGGGAGCTGTTTTTT.

The chain has TRBV11-2 and TRBJ1-2, with a tentative D call TRBD1 (6 bases). The CDR3 extends over 15 amino acids. The ends were cut back, 1 base at V and 6 bases at J, with 15 bases in the middle. In germline, CDR1 is SGHAT, CDR2 FQNNGV. As DNA, the CDR3 is TGTGCCAGCAGCTTAGTTCAGGGCAGGGGAAATGGCTACACCTTC. It codes for CASSLVQGRGNGYTF.

The CDR3 loop is CSSQGATDEQYF. The CDR3 nucleotides read TGCAGCTCCCAGGGGGCGACCGACGAGCAGTACTTC. The gene calls are TRBV29-1 and TRBJ2-7; 8 bases line up with TRBD1. The CDR3 consists of 12 residues. Unmatched junction bases numbered 8, after V lost 8 bases and J lost 5 bases. Germline CDR1 reads SQVTM; CDR2 reads ANQGSEA.

This clone has just one count. This rearrangement joins TRBV24-1 to TRBJ2-7; TRBD2 might be the D (6 bases). With 4 bases removed from V and 8 bases from J, the gap between germline ends came to 11 bases. Looked up from germline, CDR1 is KGHDR and CDR2 is SFDVKD. This CDR3 spans 12 amino acids. CDR3: CATSDGAGKQYF. Written as DNA, the CDR3 is TGTGCCACCAGTGACGGCGCGGGGAAGCAGTACTTC.

This clone was picked up one time. This sequence joins TRBV19 and TRBJ1-1; D gene ambiguous. The CDR3 length is 16 residues. Between the trimmed V and J ends, which lost 1 base and 5 bases, there was a span of 17 bases. Germline V gives CDR1 LNHDA, CDR2 SQIVND (reference sequence). CDR3 sequence reads: CASSIGRPLGRTEAFF. In DNA, the CDR3 is TGTGCCAGTAGTATAGGCAGGCCCCTAGGGAGAACTGAAGCTTTCTTT.

The gene calls are TRBV19 and TRBJ1-4; 7 bases agree with TRBD1. The CDR3 runs 14 residues. The germline gives CDR1 LNHDA, CDR2 SQIVND (reference sequence). V was pared by 5 bases and J by 1 base, with 1 base of the junction left unmatched. This chain's CDR3 is CASSWDRTNEKLFF. In DNA, the CDR3 is TGTGCCAGTAGTTGGGACAGAACTAATGAAAAACTGTTTTTT.

The genes are TRBV25-1 and TRBJ1-2; 8 bases line up with TRBD1. Trimming removed 4 bases from V and 4 bases from J; junction bases left unmatched: 8. The CDR3 has 15 residues. Germline V CDR1 and CDR2: MGHDK, SYGVNS. The CDR3 nucleotides read TGTGCCAGCAGTGGACAGGGGAAGGTCAGCTATGGCTACACCTTC. Protein sequence: CASSGQGKVSYGYTF.

The chain is built from TRBV19 and TRBJ2-1; 9 bases align to TRBD2. Germline CDR1 is LNHDA and CDR2 is SQIVND (reference sequence). The ends lost 1 base at V and 6 bases at J; junction bases unmatched: 4. The CDR3 has 15 amino acids. The CDR3 DNA is TGTGCCAGTAGTATAGGCGGGAGGGCCATCAATGAGCAGTTCTTC. The encoded protein is CASSIGGRAINEQFF.

The chain carries TRBV3-1 (or the pseudogene TRBV3-2) and TRBJ1-3, with a tentative D call TRBD1 (5 bases). With 4 bases removed from V and 4 bases from J, the gap between germline ends came to 17 bases. CDR3 length: 16 amino acids. From germline, CDR1 is LGHDT and CDR2 YNNKEL (reference sequence). The CDR3 nucleotides are TGTGCCAGCAGCCCCGGCTCGGGGGTGGGCGGAAACACCATATATTTT. Protein product: CASSPGSGVGGNTIYF.